Following are 27 T cell receptor beta chains from one sample sequenced in a study of blood T cells in healthy people across ages. For the second PCR, which ran for roughly 6 to 12 cycles, a sample-barcoded 5' primer and a J-beta primer mix were used. One entry per CDR3 protein, called by TCRdb with MiXCR from the 5' RACE reads. The table shows some 1,800,000 distinct CDR3 sequences, with 35% to 50% occurring only once. Sequencing was performed on blood. The receptors originated from a human donor in good health.

This clonotype turned up a few times. The rearrangement uses TRBV5-6 and TRBJ2-3, with TRBD2 as a possible D gene (5 bases). The V end lost 4 bases, the J end lost 6 bases, and 21 bases lay between the germline ends. Germline assignment: CDR1 SGHDT and CDR2 YYEEEE. The CDR3 contains 16 residues. The CDR3 spells CASSNVLGGPPDTQYF. CDR3 in DNA: TGTGCCAGCAGCAACGTCCTTGGAGGTCCTCCCGATACGCAGTATTTT.

J is TRBJ1-1 and V is TRBV7-2; D possibly corresponds to TRBD1 (5 bases). This CDR3 spans 16 amino acids. CDR1 is SGHTA, CDR2 FQGNSA, per germline. Deletions cut 0 bases from V and 1 base from J, with 12 bases between. CDR3 sequence: CASSLAPGRPNTEAFF. The CDR3 nucleotides read TGTGCCAGCAGCTTAGCCCCGGGACGGCCGAACACTGAAGCTTTCTTT.

In this sample, this clonotype turned up a few times. The J gene is TRBJ1-1, the V gene TRBV12-3 or TRBV12-4; D not resolved. Trimming shortened V by 3 bases and J by 6 bases, and 20 bases separated the two germline ends. There are 16 residues in the CDR3. The CDR3, as DNA: TGTGCCAGCAGTTTGCGAGGCAGGCCCGTATTCCCTGAAGCTTTCTTT. It codes for CASSLRGRPVFPEAFF.

As concerns this clonotype: An end of the junction differs from the germline gene, which may be a read error. The CDR3 DNA reads TGTGCTAGCAGCTTAACATTAGACAATGAGCAGTTCTTC. This codes for CASSLTLDNEQFF. The genes are TRBV7-7 and TRBJ2-1; the D is unclear. From germline, CDR1 is SSHAT and CDR2 FNYEAQ (reference sequence). The CDR3 is 13 amino acids.

This chain connects TRBV15 to TRBJ1-4; D is undetermined. V was trimmed by 1 base and J by 3 bases, leaving 9 bases between them. CDR3 length: 15 amino acids. Per germline, CDR1 LNHNV and CDR2 YYDKDF (reference sequence). As DNA, the CDR3 is TGTGCCACCAGCAGAGTGTGGCGGGCTAATGAAAAACTGTTTTTT. This codes for CATSRVWRANEKLFF. The whole variable domain, remainder taken from reference TRBV15 and TRBJ1-4, is DAMVIQNPRYQVTQFGKPVTLSCSQTLNHNVMYWYQQKSSQAPKLLFHYYDKDFNNEADTPDNFQSRRPNTSFCFLDIRSPGLGDTAMYLCATSRVWRANEKLFFGSGTQLSVL.

J is TRBJ2-7 and V is TRBV7-2; 7 nucleotides agree with TRBD1. The germline V gene encodes CDR1 SGHTA and CDR2 FQGNSA. CDR3 length: 15 residues. V gave up 5 bases and J gave up 6 bases; unmatched junction bases: 13. This CDR3 reads CASSIMVGGGREQYF. The CDR3 bases are TGTGCCAGCAGCATCATGGTAGGGGGCGGACGCGAGCAGTACTTC.

This chain uses TRBV11-1 with TRBJ2-1; 11 nucleotides align to TRBD2. There are 16 residues in the CDR3. The germline V gene encodes CDR1 SGHAT and CDR2 FQDESV (reference sequence). V was clipped by 5 bases and J by 4 bases; unmatched bases: 7. The CDR3 DNA reads TGTGCCAGCAGCCAAACGGGACTAGCGGTGTACAATGAGCAGTTCTTC. Translated: CASSQTGLAVYNEQFF.

The chain couples TRBV28 to TRBJ1-6; 9 bases are a match to TRBD1. Germline V gene sequence: CDR1 MDHEN, CDR2 SYDVKM. The trim removed 6 bases at V and 2 bases at J, leaving 5 bases unmatched. The CDR3 consists of 16 residues. CDR3 coding DNA: TGTGCCAGCAGCCCCGGGACAGGGCCCTATAATTCACCCCTCCACTTT. Translation gives CASSPGTGPYNSPLHF.

The chain uses TRBV7-2 and TRBJ2-3; 13 nucleotides match TRBD2. The CDR3 extends over 19 amino acids. Germline CDR1 SGHTA, CDR2 FQGNSA. V lost 4 bases, J lost 4 bases, and 14 bases stayed unmatched. CDR3 residues: CASSSILLAGGLLADTQYF. As DNA, the CDR3 is TGTGCCAGCAGCTCGATCCTACTAGCGGGGGGGCTTTTGGCAGATACGCAGTATTTT.

This clonotype was picked up a small number of times. This rearrangement joins TRBV7-2 to TRBJ1-6; 8 bases match TRBD1. Germline CDR1 reads SGHTA; CDR2 reads FQGNSA. This CDR3 region has 15 residues. The ends lost 1 base at V and 14 bases at J; junction bases unmatched: 10. The CDR3 region is CASSLVAGGYEALHF. The CDR3 DNA is TGTGCCAGCAGCTTAGTCGCAGGGGGCTACGAGGCCCTCCACTTT.

This clonotype turned up a few times. This chain joins TRBV5-1 and TRBJ2-1; 8 bases line up with TRBD2. The V gene's germline CDR1 is SGHRS and CDR2 YFSETQ. V was clipped by 2 bases and J by 5 bases; unmatched bases: 6. The CDR3 is made up of 15 amino acids. CDR3 amino acids: CASSFPGGFDNEQFF. CDR3 nucleotides: TGCGCCAGCAGCTTTCCGGGGGGGTTTGACAATGAGCAGTTCTTC.

This chain connects TRBV5-1 to TRBJ1-3; D is unresolved. Trimming removed 0 bases from V and 2 bases from J, with 6 bases in between. The CDR3 has 14 amino acids. Per germline, CDR1 SGHRS and CDR2 YFSETQ. This CDR3 reads CASSLESTGNTIYF. The CDR3 DNA follows: TGCGCCAGCAGCTTGGAGTCAACTGGAAACACCATATATTTT.

In its sample, this clonotype was seen once. The rearrangement uses TRBV4-3 and TRBJ1-2; TRBD1 is a possible D gene (6 bases). The CDR3 has 14 residues. V lost 5 bases, J lost 4 bases, and 14 bases lay in between. Per the germline V gene, CDR1 is LGHNA and CDR2 is YSLEER. The CDR3 region is CASSLPGDGYGYTF. CDR3 bases: TGCGCCAGCAGCTTACCAGGGGATGGCTATGGCTACACCTTC.

The table lists this clonotype with a few counts. The V gene is TRBV18, the J gene TRBJ2-1; 12 bases align to TRBD1. The CDR3 loop spans 14 amino acids. Unmatched junction bases numbered 2, after V lost 4 bases and J lost 7 bases. The germline gives CDR1 KGHSH, CDR2 LQKENI. CDR3 DNA sequence: TGTGCCAGCTCACAGGGACAGGGGGCTAATGAGCAGTTCTTC. It is translated as CASSQGQGANEQFF.

For the CDR3, the DNA is TGTGCCAGCAGCTTAGGACTAGCGGGGATGTACCAAGAGACCCAGTACTTC. Its protein is CASSLGLAGMYQETQYF. This chain links TRBV5-6 with TRBJ2-5; 12 bases align to TRBD2. The CDR3 contains 17 residues. Per germline, CDR1 SGHDT and CDR2 YYEEEE. V was pared by 2 bases and J by 0 bases, with 5 bases of the junction left unmatched.

This clonotype was recorded once. V and J are TRBV6-1 and TRBJ1-1, with D possibly matching TRBD1 (5 bases). Germline CDR1 and CDR2: MNHNS and SASEGT. The V end was cut by 9 bases, the J end by 3 bases, with 17 bases between. The CDR3 is 14 amino acids. CDR3 DNA sequence: TGTGCCAGTCACCGGGGCGGGCCCGACACTGAAGCTTTCTTT. This translates into CASHRGGPDTEAFF.

This clonotype appeared a few times. The chain joins TRBV20-1 to TRBJ2-6; D not resolved. With 4 bases removed from V and 0 bases from J, the gap between germline ends came to 7 bases. Germline V gene data show CDR1 as DFQATT and CDR2 as SNEGSKA (reference sequence). The CDR3 spans 14 residues. In nucleotides, the CDR3 is TGCAGTGCTATCCCCGTCTCTGGGGCCAACGTCCTGACTTTC. This encodes CSAIPVSGANVLTF.

The chain recombines TRBV4-1 with TRBJ1-1, with D maybe TRBD1 (5 bases). CDR1 and CDR2 from the germline V gene are MGHRA and YSYEKL. The CDR3 extends over 13 amino acids. V was clipped by 0 bases and J by 9 bases, with 11 bases between them. The CDR3 is CASSQERRVKAFF. The CDR3 region has the DNA TGCGCCAGCAGCCAAGAACGCAGGGTTAAAGCTTTCTTT.

The chain links TRBV7-8 to TRBJ1-6; D unclear. Trimming stripped 3 bases from V and 7 bases from J, with 19 bases between. The CDR3 extends over 17 amino acids. Germline assignment: CDR1 SGHVS and CDR2 FQNEAQ. The CDR3 coding sequence is TGTGCCAGCAGCTTCCAGATCGGCCCAAACGGGAATTCACCCCTCCACTTT. Its translation is CASSFQIGPNGNSPLHF.

Turning to this clonotype: The junction does not match germline at one end; this may be a read error. V usage is TRBV7-3 and J usage is TRBJ2-7, with a tentative D call TRBD1 (5 bases). The CDR3 contains 13 residues. In germline, CDR1 is SGHTA, CDR2 FQGTGA. The CDR3 loop is CACSLTGTSEQYF. The CDR3 DNA follows: TGTGCCTGCAGCTTAACAGGAACTTCCGAGCAGTACTTC.

The V and J genes are TRBV2 and TRBJ2-7, with a weak D call TRBD2 (5 bases). The CDR3 spans 13 residues. CDR1 is SNHLY and CDR2 is FYNNEI in the germline V gene. V lost 5 bases, J lost 1 base, and 9 bases lay in between. Here the CDR3 reads CASSTSVSYEQYF. The CDR3 DNA reads TGTGCCAGCAGTACTAGTGTTTCCTACGAGCAGTACTTC.

As regards this clonotype: Possible read error: a much larger clone is one base away. The chain recombines TRBV11-2 with TRBJ2-3; 8 positions agree with TRBD1. The CDR3 length is 14 residues. The germline CDR1 and CDR2 sequences are SGHAT and FQNNGV. CDR3 nucleotide sequence: TGTACCAGCAGCAACGACAGGGGTGAAGATACGCAGTATTTT. Its translation: CTSSNDRGEDTQYF.

The chain has TRBV29-1 and TRBJ2-5; perhaps TRBD2 as D (6 bases). Germline CDR1 and CDR2: SQVTM and ANQGSEA. Trimming took 4 bases from V and 0 from J, leaving 9 bases between them. The CDR3 has 13 amino acids. CDR3 DNA sequence: TGCAGCGTTGTGAGGGACTACCAAGAGACCCAGTACTTC. It translates to CSVVRDYQETQYF. Supplemented by reference TRBV29-1 and TRBJ2-5, the full variable domain reads SAVISQKPSRDICQRGTSLTIQCQVDSQVTMMFWYRQQPGQSLTLIATANQGSEATYESGFVIDKFPISRPNLTFSTLTVSNMSPEDSSIYLCSVVRDYQETQYFGPGTRLLVL.

The chain recombines TRBV3-1 with TRBJ1-2, with D perhaps matching TRBD1 (5 bases). V gave up 0 bases and J gave up 5 bases, with 16 bases separating them. In germline, CDR1 is LGHDT, CDR2 YNNKEL (reference sequence). The CDR3 extends over 16 amino acids. Written as DNA, the CDR3 is TGTGCCAGCAGCCAAGAGCGAGAAGTGGGGCGTTATGGCTACACCTTC. Translating it yields CASSQEREVGRYGYTF.

This rearrangement joins TRBV27 to TRBJ2-3; D is possibly TRBD2 (7 bases). Trimming shortened V by 6 bases and J by 11 bases, and 18 bases separated the two germline ends. The CDR3 length is 13 residues. Per the germline V gene, CDR1 is MNHEY and CDR2 is SMNVEV (reference sequence). The CDR3 DNA reads as TGTGCCAGCAGGGGGGGGCCCGTCGGGATGCAGTATTTT. This sequence encodes CASRGGPVGMQYF.

This clonotype has a handful of counts. V gene TRBV27 combines with J gene TRBJ2-4; maybe TRBD1 (6 bases). The J call may be incorrect, as the DNA end agrees better with TRBJ2-7. Germline V gene data show CDR1 as MNHEY and CDR2 as SMNVEV (reference sequence). This CDR3 has 12 residues. CDR3 in DNA: TGTGCCACGCAGGGGTCTGTCTGCGAGCAGTACTTC. As protein: CATQGSVCEQYF.

This clonotype has a handful of counts. One end of the junction is discordant with germline, which a read error may explain. J is TRBJ1-2 and V is TRBV4-3; D might be TRBD1 (6 bases). The germline V gene has CDR1 LGHNA and CDR2 YSLEER. CDR3 size: 18 residues. The CDR3 sequence: CASSQHPNHRVPTNGCTF. For the CDR3, the DNA is TGCGCCAGCAGCCAGCACCCAAACCACAGGGTTCCAACCAATGGCTGCACCTTC.